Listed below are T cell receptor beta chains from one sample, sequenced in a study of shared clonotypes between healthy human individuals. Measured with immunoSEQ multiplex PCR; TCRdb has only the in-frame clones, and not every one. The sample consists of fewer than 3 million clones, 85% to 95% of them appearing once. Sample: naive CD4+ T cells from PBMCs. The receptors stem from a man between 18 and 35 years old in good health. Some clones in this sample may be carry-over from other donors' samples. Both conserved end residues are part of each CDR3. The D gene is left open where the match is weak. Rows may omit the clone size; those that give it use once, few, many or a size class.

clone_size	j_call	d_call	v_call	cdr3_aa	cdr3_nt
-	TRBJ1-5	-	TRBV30	CAWSRSGGSYSNQPQHF	TGTGCCTGGAGTCGTTCCGGGGGCAGTTATAGCAATCAGCCCCAGCATTTT
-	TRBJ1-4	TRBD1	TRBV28	CASNLEGQGAKLFF	TGTGCCAGCAACCTGGAGGGACAGGGCGCAAAACTGTTTTTT
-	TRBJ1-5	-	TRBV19	CASSILHGTAAQHF	TGTGCCAGTAGTATACTCCACGGTACCGCAGCCCAGCATTTT
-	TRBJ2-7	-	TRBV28	CASNTPWHRPKSYEQYF	TGTGCCAGCAACACTCCTTGGCACAGACCGAAATCCTACGAGCAGTACTTC
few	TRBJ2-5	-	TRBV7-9	CASSLGEETQYF	TGTGCCAGCAGCTTGGGGGAAGAGACCCAGTACTTC
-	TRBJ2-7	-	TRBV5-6	CASSLARDARTSYEQYF	TGTGCCAGCAGCTTGGCGCGGGATGCGCGCACCTCCTACGAGCAGTACTTC
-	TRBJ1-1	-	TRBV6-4	CASSDSMLLGLDTEAFF	TGTGCCAGCAGTGACTCGATGTTGTTGGGTTTGGACACTGAAGCTTTCTTT
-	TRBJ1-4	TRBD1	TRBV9	CASSGWTGRGEKLFF	TGTGCCAGCAGCGGGTGGACAGGGAGAGGTGAAAAACTGTTTTTT
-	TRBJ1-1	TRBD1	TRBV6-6	CASSRGQGAHTEAFF	TGTGCCAGCAGTCGTGGACAGGGGGCCCACACTGAAGCTTTCTTT
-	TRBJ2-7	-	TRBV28	CASSGTYEQYF	TGTGCCAGCAGCGGAACCTACGAGCAGTACTTC
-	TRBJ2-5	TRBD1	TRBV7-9	CASSITGTGVETQYF	TGTGCCAGCAGCATCACGGGGACAGGGGTAGAGACCCAGTACTTC
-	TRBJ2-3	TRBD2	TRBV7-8	CASSQQPLAGNTDTQYF	TGTGCCAGCAGCCAGCAGCCTCTAGCGGGGAACACAGATACGCAGTATTTT
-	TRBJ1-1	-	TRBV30	CAWSGRVEAFF	TGTGCCTGGAGTGGACGGGTTGAAGCTTTCTTT
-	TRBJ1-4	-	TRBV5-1	CASSLEGTGEKLFF	TGCGCCAGCAGCTTGGAAGGCACGGGTGAAAAACTGTTTTTT
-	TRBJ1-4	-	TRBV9	CASSPQLGGRREKLFF	TGTGCCAGCAGCCCCCAGTTGGGGGGGCGGCGGGAAAAACTGTTTTTT
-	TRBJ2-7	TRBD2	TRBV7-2	CASSLGLAGYEQYF	TGTGCCAGCAGCTTAGGTCTAGCGGGTTACGAGCAGTACTTC
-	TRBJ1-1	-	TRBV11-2	CASSISNAGYTEAFF	TGTGCCAGCAGCATTAGTAACGCGGGATACACTGAAGCTTTCTTT